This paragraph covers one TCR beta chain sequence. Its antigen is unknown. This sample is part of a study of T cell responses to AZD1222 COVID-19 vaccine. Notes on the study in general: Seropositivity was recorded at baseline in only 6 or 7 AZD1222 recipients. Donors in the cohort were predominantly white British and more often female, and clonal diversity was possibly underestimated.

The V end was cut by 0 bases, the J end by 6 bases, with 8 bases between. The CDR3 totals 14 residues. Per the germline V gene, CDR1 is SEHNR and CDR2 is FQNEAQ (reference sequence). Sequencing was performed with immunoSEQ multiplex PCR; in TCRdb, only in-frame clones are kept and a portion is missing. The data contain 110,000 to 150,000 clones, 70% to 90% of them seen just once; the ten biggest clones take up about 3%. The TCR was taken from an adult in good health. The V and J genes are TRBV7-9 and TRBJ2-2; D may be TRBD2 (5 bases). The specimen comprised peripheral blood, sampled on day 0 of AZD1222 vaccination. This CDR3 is CASSLAGISGELFF. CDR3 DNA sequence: TGTGCCAGCAGCTTAGCCGGGATTTCCGGGGAGCTGTTTTTT.